These 18 T cell receptor beta chains were all obtained from the same sample, sequenced in a study of cytomegalovirus exposure and HLA in healthy donors. 60 Vbeta and 13 Jbeta primers were used in PCR. Measured with immunoSEQ multiplex PCR; TCRdb has only the in-frame clones, and not every one. The table shows about 190,000 clones, with around 82% occurring only once. The specimen sequenced was PBMCs. Receptors originate from a man between 18 and 35 years old in good health and CMV-seronegative.

This clone was counted only a few times. The DNA of the CDR3 is TGTGCCAGCAGTTTAACCGGGACAGGGGGTGAAAAACTGTTTTTT. It encodes CASSLTGTGGEKLFF. This rearrangement joins TRBV6-1 to TRBJ1-4; 11 bases agree with TRBD1. V shed 5 bases and J 7 bases; nucleotides not matched to a gene: 6. This CDR3 region has 15 residues. The V gene's germline CDR1 is MNHNS and CDR2 SASEGT.

The rearrangement joins TRBV27 to TRBJ2-1; TRBD2 might be the D (5 bases). The CDR3 sequence is 14 residues long. Trimming removed 6 bases at V and 3 bases at J, with 12 bases between. The V gene's germline CDR1 is MNHEY and CDR2 SMNVEV (reference sequence). In DNA, the CDR3 is TGTGCCAGCAGGCCGACTATTATCTACAATGAGCAGTTCTTC. Protein sequence: CASRPTIIYNEQFF.

The chain is built from TRBV6-1 and TRBJ1-2; no definite D call. Germline V gene sequence: CDR1 MNHNS, CDR2 SASEGT. Trimming stripped 11 bases from V and 6 bases from J, with 22 bases between. This CDR3 contains 14 residues. The CDR3: CASLKLGSGDGYTF. The CDR3 bases are TGTGCCTCGTTGAAATTGGGGAGTGGGGATGGCTACACCTTC.

The chain joins TRBV6-1 to TRBJ1-1; 8 nucleotides match TRBD1. There are 13 residues in the CDR3. Germline V gene lookup returns CDR1 MNHNS and CDR2 SASEGT. The ends lost 3 bases at V and 4 bases at J; junction bases unmatched: 1. CDR3 in DNA: TGTGCCAGCAGTGACAGGGGGCCCACTGAAGCTTTCTTT. It specifies CASSDRGPTEAFF.

The rearrangement links TRBV7-9 to TRBJ2-2; D uncertain. The CDR3 runs to 13 residues. Germline loops: CDR1 SEHNR, CDR2 FQNEAQ (reference sequence). V was cut by 1 base and J by 8 bases, with 8 bases left in between. The CDR3 DNA follows: TGTGCCAGCAGCTTAGTCAGCGAGGGGGAGCTGTTTTTT. Its translation is CASSLVSEGELFF.

The chain recombines TRBV6-1 with TRBJ2-5; TRBD2 agrees at 8 bases. Germline V gene lookup returns CDR1 MNHNS and CDR2 SASEGT. Trimming at V came to 8 bases and at J to 4 bases, leaving 6 bases not matched to a gene. This CDR3 has 13 residues. The DNA of the CDR3 is TGTGCCAGCGTCGGGAGCGGGAGAGAGACCCAGTACTTC. Residues: CASVGSGRETQYF.

The rearrangement joins TRBV5-1 to TRBJ2-5; the match to TRBD2 covers 8 bases. The CDR3 is made up of 15 amino acids. Losses at the gene ends were 4 bases for V and 3 bases for J; bases not matched to a gene: 8. The V gene's germline CDR1 is SGHRS and CDR2 YFSETQ. The CDR3 DNA reads as TGCGCCAGCAGCCCCGGTAGCGGGGCCAAAGAGACCCAGTACTTC. Amino acid sequence: CASSPGSGAKETQYF.

V and J are TRBV7-8 and TRBJ2-7, with TRBD2 identical over 10 bases. J gave up 3 bases and V 5 bases, and 4 bases lay outside the gene matches. The CDR3 runs to 14 residues. The germline CDR1 and CDR2 sequences are SGHVS and FQNEAQ. This CDR3 is CASSPQRGGYEQYF. The CDR3 bases are TGTGCCAGCAGCCCTCAGCGGGGGGGCTACGAGCAGTACTTC.

The V and J genes are TRBV2 and TRBJ1-1, with D tentatively TRBD1 (5 bases). The CDR3 is 12 amino acids. Germline values: CDR1 SNHLY, CDR2 FYNNEI. Trimming stripped 3 bases from V and 7 bases from J, with 9 bases between. CDR3 coding DNA: TGTGCCAGCAGTGACTCAGGGAATGAAGCTTTCTTT. Its protein product is CASSDSGNEAFF. The variable domain in full, with the rest retrieved from reference TRBV2 and TRBJ1-1, is EPEVTQTPSHQVTQMGQEVILRCVPISNHLYFYWYRQILGQKVEFLVSFYNNEISEKSEIFDDQFSVERPDGSNFTLKIRSTKLEDSAMYFCASSDSGNEAFFGQGTRLTVV.

On this clone: This CDR3 is also generated by other DNA sequences in the sample. The chain carries TRBV19 and TRBJ1-2, with D perhaps TRBD1 (5 bases). Looked up from germline, CDR1 is LNHDA and CDR2 is SQIVND (reference sequence). V lost 6 bases, J lost 4 bases, and 15 bases lay in between. The CDR3 is 14 amino acids. Here the CDR3 reads CASRDRVMSYGYTF. The CDR3 nucleotides are TGTGCCAGTAGAGACAGAGTCATGAGCTATGGCTACACCTTC.

V and J are TRBV30 and TRBJ1-1; 8 bases fit TRBD1. Germline CDR1 reads GTSNPN; CDR2 reads SVGIG (reference sequence). The CDR3 has 13 amino acids. The V gene end was trimmed by 4 bases and the J gene end by 8 bases; junction bases not matched to a gene: 9. The CDR3 DNA reads as TGTGCCTGGACTTACACCGGGACAGGAGAAGCTTTCTTT. Protein product: CAWTYTGTGEAFF.

The chain links TRBV14 to TRBJ2-3; TRBD2 is a possible D gene (7 bases). V dropped 4 bases and J dropped 0 bases, with 17 bases sitting between them. Germline V gene data show CDR1 as SGHDN and CDR2 as FVKESK. The length of the CDR3 is 17 residues. CDR3 sequence reads: CASSPRGGATSTDTQYF. CDR3 DNA sequence: TGTGCCAGCAGCCCCAGAGGGGGGGCTACTAGCACAGATACGCAGTATTTT. The variable domain in full, with the rest retrieved from reference TRBV14 and TRBJ2-3, is EAGVTQFPSHSVIEKGQTVTLRCDPISGHDNLYWYRRVMGKEIKFLLHFVKESKQDESGMPNNRFLAERTGGTYSTLKVQPAELEDSGVYFCASSPRGGATSTDTQYFGPGTRLTVL.

The rearrangement uses TRBV28 and TRBJ1-1; D is undetermined. The CDR3 is made up of 14 amino acids. CDR1 is MDHEN and CDR2 is SYDVKM in the germline V gene. V gave up 6 bases and J gave up 0 bases, with 11 bases separating them. The CDR3 spells CASRPQRLNTEAFF. CDR3 DNA sequence: TGTGCCAGCAGACCACAGAGATTGAACACTGAAGCTTTCTTT.

The chain is built from TRBV29-1 and TRBJ2-7; D might be TRBD2 (5 bases). V lost 6 bases and J lost 1, with 22 bases in between. Germline CDR1 reads SQVTM; CDR2 reads ANQGSEA. The CDR3 has 16 amino acids. CDR3 in DNA: TGCAGCGTCGGACTGACGGCCGCCGAATGGTCCTACGAGCAGTACTTC. Translating gives CSVGLTAAEWSYEQYF.

This sequence joins TRBV27 and TRBJ2-1; 11 bases are a match to TRBD1. CDR3 length: 15 amino acids. V lost 6 bases and J lost 7; bases outside the gene matches: 8. Germline CDR1 reads MNHEY; CDR2 reads SMNVEV (reference sequence). The CDR3 sequence is CASSVGQGARNEQFF. Written as DNA, the CDR3 is TGTGCCAGCAGCGTCGGACAGGGGGCGCGAAATGAGCAGTTCTTC.

The V gene is TRBV15, the J gene TRBJ1-5; TRBD1 is a possible D gene (6 bases). Trimming took 0 bases from V and 4 from J, leaving 13 bases between them. Germline V CDR1 and CDR2: LNHNV, YYDKDF (reference sequence). The CDR3 sequence is 16 residues long. CDR3 amino acids: CATSRETGTNNQPQHF. The CDR3 coding sequence is TGTGCCACCAGCAGAGAGACCGGGACAAATAATCAGCCCCAGCATTTT.

The rearrangement links TRBV28 to TRBJ2-4; 7 nucleotides agree with TRBD2. The germline CDR1 and CDR2 sequences are MDHEN and SYDVKM. V was clipped by 5 bases and J by 6 bases; unmatched bases: 10. The CDR3 consists of 15 residues. CDR3 sequence: CASSVQTGGVNIQYF. CDR3 sequence (DNA): TGTGCCAGCAGTGTACAGACTGGGGGGGTAAACATTCAGTACTTC.

In regard to this clone: At the DNA level, this CDR3 is encoded by other sequences in the same sample as well. V gene TRBV7-9 combines with J gene TRBJ1-1; the match to TRBD1 covers 7 bases. Germline V lookup: CDR1 SEHNR, CDR2 FQNEAQ (reference sequence). Unmatched junction bases numbered 18, after V lost 3 bases and J lost 5 bases. The CDR3 runs to 18 residues. In nucleotides, the CDR3 is TGTGCCAGCAGCTTTCGTACAGGGGAAAGGACAAAAGGAACTGAAGCTTTCTTT. It encodes CASSFRTGERTKGTEAFF.